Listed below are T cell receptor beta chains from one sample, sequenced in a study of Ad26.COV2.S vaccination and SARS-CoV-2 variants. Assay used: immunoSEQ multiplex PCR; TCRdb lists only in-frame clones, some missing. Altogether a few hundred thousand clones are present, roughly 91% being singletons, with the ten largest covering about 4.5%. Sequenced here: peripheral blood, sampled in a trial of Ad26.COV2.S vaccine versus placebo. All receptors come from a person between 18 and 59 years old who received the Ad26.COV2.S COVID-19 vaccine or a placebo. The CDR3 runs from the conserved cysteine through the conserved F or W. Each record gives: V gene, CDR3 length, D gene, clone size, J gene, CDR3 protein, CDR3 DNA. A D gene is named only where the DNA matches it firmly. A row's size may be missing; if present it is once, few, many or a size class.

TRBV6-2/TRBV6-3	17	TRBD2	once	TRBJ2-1	CASSPSGLAGLYNEQFF	TGTGCCAGCAGTCCCTCGGGACTAGCGGGACTATACAATGAGCAGTTCTTC
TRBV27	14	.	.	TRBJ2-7	CASSFGSGSYEQYF	TGTGCCAGCAGTTTCGGTAGTGGCTCCTACGAGCAGTACTTC
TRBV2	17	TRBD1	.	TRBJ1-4	CASSGDRGRVWEEKLFF	TGTGCCAGCAGTGGGGACAGGGGGCGCGTTTGGGAGGAAAAACTGTTTTTT
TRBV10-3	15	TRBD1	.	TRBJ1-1	CAISEGDRAKTEAFF	TGTGCCATCAGTGAGGGGGACAGGGCAAAAACTGAAGCTTTCTTT
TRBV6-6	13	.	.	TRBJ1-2	CASSDAVNYGYTF	TGTGCCAGCAGCGACGCGGTTAACTATGGCTACACCTTC
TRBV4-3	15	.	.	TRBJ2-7	CASSQVLGVSYEQYF	TGCGCCAGCAGCCAGGTCCTAGGCGTCTCCTACGAGCAGTACTTC
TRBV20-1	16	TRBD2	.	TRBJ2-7	CSASSLAGGRIGEQYF	TGCAGTGCTAGTAGTCTAGCGGGAGGGCGTATAGGCGAGCAGTACTTC
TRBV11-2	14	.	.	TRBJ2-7	CASSFGTVSSEQYF	TGTGCCAGCAGCTTCGGGACCGTTTCTTCCGAGCAGTACTTC
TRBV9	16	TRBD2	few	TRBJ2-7	CASSVGTSGRYYEQYF	TGTGCCAGCAGCGTCGGGACTAGCGGGAGATACTACGAGCAGTACTTC
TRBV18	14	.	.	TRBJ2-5	CASSPGTGLETQYF	TGTGCCAGCTCACCAGGAACAGGGCTGGAGACCCAGTACTTC
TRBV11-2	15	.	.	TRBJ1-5	CASSFGPGFNQPQHF	.
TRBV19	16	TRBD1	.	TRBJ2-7	CASSPRDRGPHYEQYF	TGTGCCAGTAGTCCCCGTGACAGGGGTCCCCACTACGAGCAGTACTTC
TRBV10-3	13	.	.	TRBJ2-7	CAIRKTDSYEQYF	TGTGCCATCAGGAAGACAGATTCCTACGAGCAGTACTTC